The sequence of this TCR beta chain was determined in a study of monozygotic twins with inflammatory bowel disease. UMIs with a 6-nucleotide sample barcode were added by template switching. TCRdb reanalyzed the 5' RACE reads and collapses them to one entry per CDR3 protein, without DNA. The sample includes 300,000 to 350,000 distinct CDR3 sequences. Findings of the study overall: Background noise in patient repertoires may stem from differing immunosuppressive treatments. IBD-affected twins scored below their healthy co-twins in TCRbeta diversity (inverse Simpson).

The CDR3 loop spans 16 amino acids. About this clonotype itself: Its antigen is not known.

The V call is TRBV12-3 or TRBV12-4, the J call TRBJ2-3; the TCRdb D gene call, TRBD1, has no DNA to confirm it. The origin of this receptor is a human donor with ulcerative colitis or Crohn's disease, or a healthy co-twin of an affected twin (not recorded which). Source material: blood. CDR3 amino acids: CASSLYRDKNTDTQYF.